This T cell receptor beta chain was identified during a study of OX40 agonist ivuxolimab in advanced cancers. About the study as a whole: Ivuxolimab was a fully human IgG2 agonistic monoclonal antibody targeting the costimulatory receptor OX40 (CD134). Intravenous ivuxolimab was administered to patients every 2 weeks at six dose levels: 0.01, 0.1, 0.3, 1.5, 3 and 10 mg/kg. Among the approximately 50 dose-escalation patients, around 20 had hepatocellular carcinoma, approximately 15 melanoma, 9 renal cell carcinoma and 9 head and neck cancer. The dose-escalation cohort was about 83% male with a mean age of about 60 years, ranging from roughly 20 to 80. Patients were allowed to have had prior anti-PD-1, anti-PD-L1 or anti-CTLA-4 therapy, and less than 45% of the dose-escalation patients had previously received checkpoint inhibitors. Three dose-escalation patients achieved partial responses, one with hepatocellular carcinoma and two with cutaneous melanoma. The point of sequencing TCRbeta in the periphery was to test whether ivuxolimab changed TCR sequence diversity and drove clonal T-cell expansion. The paper reports the monotherapy dose-escalation portion (N ≈ 52 patients) of the phase I ivuxolimab trial.

Reading the germline V gene gives CDR1 LGHNA and CDR2 YNFKEQ. The CDR3, cysteine through phenylalanine, is 14 amino acids long. The retained sequence is limited to the CDR3, 42 bases, with the frame set at the first base. V is cut back by 4 bases and J by 4 bases, with 6 bases in the junction unmatched. Patients with autoimmune disease history or receiving systemic immunosuppression were excluded from the trial. Peripheral blood for TCR sequencing was collected from all dose cohorts at baseline, on cycle 4 day 1, and on cycle 7 day 1. Samples came from an open-label, multicenter, first-in-human phase I dose-escalation trial of ivuxolimab. Adults with locally advanced or metastatic melanoma, renal cell, hepatocellular, or head and neck squamous cell carcinoma were enrolled in the trial. CD4+ and CD8+ T cells were sorted separately from peripheral blood before TCR sequencing. What the authors observed across the whole study: After ivuxolimab, CD8+ T cells had more expanded clones than CD4+ T cells on average. Which antigens the clonally expanded peripheral T cells were specific for was not determined. Low levels of normalized T-cell clonal expansion were also seen in some patients who did not respond. At doses from 0.1 to 3.0 mg/kg, clonal expansion was seen in both CD4+ and CD8+ blood T cells between baseline and week 6. In the 0.1-3.0 mg/kg groups, partial responders were among the patients with the lowest normalized peripheral clonal expansion, particularly in CD8+ T cells.

Worth noting for this clone: Its antigen has not been determined. No base quality information exists; no much larger clone differs at one position.

To sequence the TCRbeta CDR3 region, genomic DNA was isolated from the sorted cells. The immunoSEQ Assay was used to sequence the TCRbeta CDR3 regions. In its TCRdb copy, this immuneACCESS table keeps in-frame sequences only and misses some clones. Where compared with another copy, unresolved V genes explain less than half of these, and the others have no known cause. The sample profile shows approximately 68,000 clones; almost 85% of them were found once. The leading ten clones occupy about 2.1% of the sample. Rearrangement joined TRBV4-2 to TRBJ1-1; 7 bases in the middle match TRBD1. The origin of this receptor is an adult with an advanced solid tumor such as melanoma, head and neck, liver or kidney cancer. Material: CD4+ or CD8+ T cells sorted from blood, obtained in a trial of the OX40 agonist ivuxolimab. The bases are TGTGCCAGCAGCCGACAGGGCTCACTCACTGAAGCTTTCTTT. Its protein is CASSRQGSLTEAFF.